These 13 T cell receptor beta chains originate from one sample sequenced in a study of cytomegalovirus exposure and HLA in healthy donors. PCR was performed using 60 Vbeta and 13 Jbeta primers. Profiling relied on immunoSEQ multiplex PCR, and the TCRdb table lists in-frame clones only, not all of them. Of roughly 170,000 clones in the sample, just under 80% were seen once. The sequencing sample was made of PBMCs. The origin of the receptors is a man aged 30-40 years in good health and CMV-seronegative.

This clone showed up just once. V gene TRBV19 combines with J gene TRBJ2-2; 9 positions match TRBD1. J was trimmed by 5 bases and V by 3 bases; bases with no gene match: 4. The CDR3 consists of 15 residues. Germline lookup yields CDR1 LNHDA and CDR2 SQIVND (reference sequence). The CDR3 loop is CASSITGGWTGELFF. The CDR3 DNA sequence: TGTGCCAGTAGTATCACAGGGGGCTGGACCGGGGAGCTGTTTTTT. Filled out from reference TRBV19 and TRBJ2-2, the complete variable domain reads DGGITQSPKYLFRKEGQNVTLSCEQNLNHDAMYWYRQDPGQGLRLIYYSQIVNDFQKGDIAEGYSVSREKKESFPLTVTSAQKNPTAFYLCASSITGGWTGELFFGEGSRLTVL.

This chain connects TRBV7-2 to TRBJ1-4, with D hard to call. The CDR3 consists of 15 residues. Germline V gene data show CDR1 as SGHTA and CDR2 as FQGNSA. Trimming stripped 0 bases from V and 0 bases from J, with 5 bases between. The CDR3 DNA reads TGTGCCAGCAGCTTAGCCGGGGCAACTAATGAAAAACTGTTTTTT. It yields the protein CASSLAGATNEKLFF.

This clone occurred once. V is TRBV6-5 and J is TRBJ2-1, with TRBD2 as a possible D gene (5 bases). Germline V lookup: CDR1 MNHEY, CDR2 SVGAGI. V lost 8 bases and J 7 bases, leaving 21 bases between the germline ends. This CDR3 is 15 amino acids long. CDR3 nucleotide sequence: TGTGCCAGCGGCCTAGGGAGTATCGGGTCTAATGAGCAGTTCTTC. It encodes CASGLGSIGSNEQFF.

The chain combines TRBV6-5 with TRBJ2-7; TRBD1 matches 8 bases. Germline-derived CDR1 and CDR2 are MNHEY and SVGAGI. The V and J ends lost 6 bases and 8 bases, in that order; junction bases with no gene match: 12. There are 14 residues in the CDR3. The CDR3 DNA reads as TGTGCCAGCAGCCCGCAGGGGGCGGAAGAACAGCAGTACTTC. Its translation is CASSPQGAEEQQYF.

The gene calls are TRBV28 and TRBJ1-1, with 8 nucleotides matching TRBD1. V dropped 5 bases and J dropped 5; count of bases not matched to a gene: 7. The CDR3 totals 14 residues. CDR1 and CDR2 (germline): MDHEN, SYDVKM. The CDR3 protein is CASSPGQGRTEAFF. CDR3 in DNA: TGTGCCAGCAGTCCCGGACAGGGTAGGACTGAAGCTTTCTTT.

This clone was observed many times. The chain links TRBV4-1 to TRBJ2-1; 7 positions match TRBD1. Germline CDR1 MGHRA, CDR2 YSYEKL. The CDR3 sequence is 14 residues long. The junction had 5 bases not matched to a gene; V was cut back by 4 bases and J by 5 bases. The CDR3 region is CASSRGGRDNEQFF. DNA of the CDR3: TGCGCCAGCAGCCGAGGGGGCAGGGACAATGAGCAGTTCTTC.

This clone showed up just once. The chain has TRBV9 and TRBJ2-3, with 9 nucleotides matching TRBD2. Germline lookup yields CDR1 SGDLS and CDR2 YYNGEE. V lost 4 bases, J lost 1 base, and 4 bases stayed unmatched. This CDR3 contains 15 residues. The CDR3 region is CASSPRTSGTDTQYF. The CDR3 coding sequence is TGTGCCAGCAGCCCCCGGACTAGCGGCACAGATACGCAGTATTTT. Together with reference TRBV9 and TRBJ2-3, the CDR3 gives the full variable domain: DSGVTQTPKHLITATGQRVTLRCSPRSGDLSVYWYQQSLDQGLQFLIQYYNGEERAKGNILERFSAQQFPDLHSELNLSSLELGDSALYFCASSPRTSGTDTQYFGPGTRLTVL.

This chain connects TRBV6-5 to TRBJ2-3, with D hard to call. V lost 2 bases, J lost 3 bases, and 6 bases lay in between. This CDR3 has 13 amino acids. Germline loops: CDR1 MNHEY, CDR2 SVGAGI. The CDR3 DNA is TGTGCCAGCAGTTACGGCCGAACAGATACGCAGTATTTT. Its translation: CASSYGRTDTQYF.

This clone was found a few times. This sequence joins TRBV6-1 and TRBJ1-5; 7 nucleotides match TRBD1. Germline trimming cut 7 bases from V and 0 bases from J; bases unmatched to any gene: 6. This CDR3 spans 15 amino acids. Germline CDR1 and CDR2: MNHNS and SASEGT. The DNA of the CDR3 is TGTGCCAGCACTATACAGGGGAATAGCAATCAGCCCCAGCATTTT. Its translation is CASTIQGNSNQPQHF.

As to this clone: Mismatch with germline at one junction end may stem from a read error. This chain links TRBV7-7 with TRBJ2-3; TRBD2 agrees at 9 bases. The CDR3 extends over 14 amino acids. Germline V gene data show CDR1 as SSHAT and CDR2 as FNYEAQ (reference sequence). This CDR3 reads CASSLAGAPDTQYF. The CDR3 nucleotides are TGTGCTAGCAGCTTAGCGGGAGCCCCAGATACGCAGTATTTT.

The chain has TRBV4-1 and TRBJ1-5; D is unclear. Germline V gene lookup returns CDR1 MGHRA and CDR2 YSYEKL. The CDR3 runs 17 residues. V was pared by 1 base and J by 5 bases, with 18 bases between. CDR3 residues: CASSQGETLRVHQPQHF. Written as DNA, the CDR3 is TGCGCCAGCAGCCAAGGGGAGACACTCCGGGTCCATCAGCCCCAGCATTTT.

The CDR3 DNA sequence: TGTGCCAGCAGCACCGGGAGATCCACGCCCCAAGAGACCCAGTACTTC. Its translation is CASSTGRSTPQETQYF. The chain employs TRBV7-2 and TRBJ2-5; the D gene is possibly TRBD2 (6 bases). The CDR3 loop spans 16 amino acids. Trimming removed 5 bases at V and 1 base at J, with 17 bases between. CDR1 is SGHTA, CDR2 FQGNSA, per germline.

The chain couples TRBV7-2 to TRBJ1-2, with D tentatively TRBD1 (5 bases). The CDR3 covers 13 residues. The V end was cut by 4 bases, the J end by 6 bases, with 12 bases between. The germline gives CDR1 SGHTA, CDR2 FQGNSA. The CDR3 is CASSSRGGDGYTF. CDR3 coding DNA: TGTGCCAGCAGCTCTAGGGGCGGGGATGGCTACACCTTC.